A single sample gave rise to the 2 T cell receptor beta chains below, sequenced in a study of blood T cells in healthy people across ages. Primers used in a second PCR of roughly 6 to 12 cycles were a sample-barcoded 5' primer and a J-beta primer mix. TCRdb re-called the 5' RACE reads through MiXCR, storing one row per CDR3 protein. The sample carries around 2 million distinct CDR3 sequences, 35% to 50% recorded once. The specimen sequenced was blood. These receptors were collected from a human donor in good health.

CDR3 DNA: TGTGCCAGCAGCCAAGCCGGGCCGGGGACTGAAGCTTTCTTT. Translation: CASSQAGPGTEAFF. The chain recombines TRBV3-1 with TRBJ1-1; D call uncertain. Trimming cost V 1 base and J 5 bases, with 11 bases left between them. Germline CDR1 is LGHDT and CDR2 is YNNKEL (reference sequence). The CDR3 length is 14 residues.

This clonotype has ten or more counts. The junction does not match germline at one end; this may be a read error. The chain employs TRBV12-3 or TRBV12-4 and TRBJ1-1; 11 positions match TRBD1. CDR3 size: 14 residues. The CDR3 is CASSRTGGNTEAFF. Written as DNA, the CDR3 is TGCGCCAGCAGCCGGACAGGGGGCAACACTGAAGCTTTCTTT.